Presented here are 10 T cell receptor beta chains from one specimen sequenced in a study of shared clonotypes between healthy human individuals. Using immunoSEQ multiplex PCR, the repertoire was profiled, and TCRdb retains in-frame clones only, with some absent. This sample has approximately 980,000 clones; 76% occur once, and the top ten carry approximately 1.5%. The sequenced sample consisted of memory CD4+ T cells sorted from blood. Documented subset: CD45RA-negative fraction. These receptors all stem from a man between 18 and 29 years old in good health.

This clone was counted at least ten times. The chain recombines TRBV13 with TRBJ1-3; possibly TRBD1 for D (5 bases). CDR1 is PRHDT, CDR2 FYEKMQ, per germline (reference sequence). The V gene lost 5 bases and the J gene lost 0 bases, with 17 bases spanning the gap. CDR3 length: 17 residues. Here the CDR3 DNA reads TGTGCCAGCAGCCGGTTCCCAGGGTTCGACTCTGGAAACACCATATATTTT. As protein: CASSRFPGFDSGNTIYF.

As for this clone: Other nucleotide sequences in the sample specify the same CDR3. The V gene is TRBV2, the J gene TRBJ2-5; TRBD1 aligns across 9 bases. This CDR3 has 13 residues. Germline loops: CDR1 SNHLY, CDR2 FYNNEI. Trimming took 4 bases from V and 5 from J; bases not matched to a gene: 2. For the CDR3, the DNA is TGTGCCAGCAGTGGTGGACAGGGGGAGACCCAGTACTTC. Translation gives CASSGGQGETQYF. Full variable domain (remainder filled in from reference TRBV2 and TRBJ2-5): EPEVTQTPSHQVTQMGQEVILRCVPISNHLYFYWYRQILGQKVEFLVSFYNNEISEKSEIFDDQFSVERPDGSNFTLKIRSTKLEDSAMYFCASSGGQGETQYFGPGTRLLVL.

This clone came up a few times. CDR3 nucleotides: TGCGCCAGCAGCCAGGGGACAGGGGGTGGGAATCAGCCCCAGCATTTT. Translating gives CASSQGTGGGNQPQHF. This chain connects TRBV4-1 to TRBJ1-5, with 11 bases fitting TRBD1. This CDR3 comprises 16 residues. The ends lost 3 bases at V and 4 bases at J; junction bases unmatched: 5. CDR1 MGHRA and CDR2 YSYEKL come from the germline V gene.

This clone was counted many times. V is TRBV10-3 and J is TRBJ1-2; D perhaps matches TRBD1 (5 bases). The CDR3 contains 12 residues. The germline V gene encodes CDR1 ENHRY and CDR2 SYGVKD. Trimming shortened V by 4 bases and J by 6 bases, and 9 bases separated the two germline ends. The CDR3 DNA reads TGTGCCATCAGTGTACGGGGGGATGGCTACACCTTC. Translation: CAISVRGDGYTF.

This chain links TRBV5-6 with TRBJ2-7; D gene uncertain. Germline V gives CDR1 SGHDT, CDR2 YYEEEE. With 2 bases removed from V and 2 bases from J, the gap between germline ends came to 17 bases. The CDR3 has 16 amino acids. DNA of the CDR3: TGTGCCAGCAGCTTAATACAGAAGAGTGGGGCCTACGAGCAGTACTTC. Translation: CASSLIQKSGAYEQYF. Based on the CDR3 plus reference TRBV5-6 and TRBJ2-7, the full variable domain is DAGVTQSPTHLIKTRGQQVTLRCSPKSGHDTVSWYQQALGQGPQFIFQYYEEEERQRGNFPDRFSGHQFPNYSSELNVNALLLGDSALYLCASSLIQKSGAYEQYFGPGTRLTVT.

The chain carries TRBV2 and TRBJ2-6; a possible D gene is TRBD1 (6 bases). CDR3 length: 16 amino acids. Germline CDR1 is SNHLY and CDR2 is FYNNEI. The V end was cut by 4 bases, the J end by 3 bases, with 13 bases between. The CDR3 DNA sequence: TGTGCCAGCAGTGCTATTAGGGGGAGTGGGGCCAACGTCCTGACTTTC. Protein product: CASSAIRGSGANVLTF.

This clone showed up just a few times. This chain uses TRBV10-3 with TRBJ2-1; D is unresolved. Trimming stripped 6 bases from V and 6 bases from J, with 9 bases between. The CDR3 consists of 12 residues. Looked up from germline, CDR1 is ENHRY and CDR2 is SYGVKD. This chain's CDR3 is CAISSAGNEQFF. CDR3 bases: TGTGCCATCAGCTCTGCTGGCAATGAGCAGTTCTTC.

The rearrangement joins TRBV6-5 to TRBJ2-5; D gene uncertain. CDR1 and CDR2 (germline): MNHEY, SVGAGI. The CDR3 covers 15 residues. Trimming cost V 0 bases and J 5 bases, with 13 bases left between them. The CDR3 nucleotides read TGTGCCAGCAGTTACTCGGCTACCCGTGGTGAGACCCAGTACTTC. Its translation: CASSYSATRGETQYF.

The genes are TRBV9 and TRBJ1-4; 8 positions agree with TRBD1. The CDR3 has 16 residues. Germline trimming cut 0 bases from V and 7 bases from J; bases unmatched to any gene: 8. The germline CDR1 and CDR2 sequences are SGDLS and YYNGEE. The CDR3 DNA reads as TGTGCCAGCAGCGTAGAGCCAGGGGGCTATAGTGAAAAACTGTTTTTT. The encoded protein is CASSVEPGGYSEKLFF.

This sequence joins TRBV2 and TRBJ1-2, with a weak D call TRBD1 (6 bases). V was clipped by 4 bases and J by 4 bases, with 13 bases between them. CDR1 and CDR2 (germline): SNHLY, FYNNEI. This CDR3 has 14 amino acids. CDR3 region: CASSVSQGSYGYTF. The CDR3, as DNA: TGTGCCAGCAGTGTATCCCAGGGGTCCTATGGCTACACCTTC.